This is a list of T cell receptor beta chains from one sample in a study of shared clonotypes between healthy human individuals. Assay used: immunoSEQ multiplex PCR; TCRdb lists only in-frame clones, some missing. The table lists about a million clones, 65% to 80% of them singletons. Sequencing input: memory CD4+ T cells sorted from blood. The receptors shown here come from a man in his late teens or twenties in good health. Both conserved end residues are part of each CDR3. The order of the fields is V gene, D gene, clone size, J gene, CDR3 protein, CDR3 DNA. The D gene is left open where the match is weak. The size field is filled for only some rows; it gives once, few, many or a size class.

v_call: TRBV5-4
d_call: -
clone_size: -
j_call: TRBJ2-7
cdr3_aa: CASSLDASVGEQYF
cdr3_nt: TGTGCCAGCAGCTTGGACGCTAGCGTAGGCGAGCAGTACTTC

v_call: TRBV18
d_call: -
clone_size: -
j_call: TRBJ1-1
cdr3_aa: CASSPTGGGNTEAFF
cdr3_nt: TGTGCCAGCTCACCGACAGGCGGCGGGAACACTGAAGCTTTCTTT

v_call: TRBV18
d_call: -
clone_size: once
j_call: TRBJ2-2
cdr3_aa: CASSPIGTYTGELFF
cdr3_nt: TGTGCCAGCTCACCCATAGGCACTTACACCGGGGAGCTGTTTTTT

v_call: TRBV9
d_call: -
clone_size: -
j_call: TRBJ2-1
cdr3_aa: CASSRGRIFGDEQFF
cdr3_nt: TGTGCCAGCAGCAGGGGACGGATCTTTGGCGATGAGCAGTTCTTC

v_call: TRBV19
d_call: -
clone_size: -
j_call: TRBJ1-3
cdr3_aa: CASSIGNSGNTIYF
cdr3_nt: TGTGCCAGTAGTATAGGCAACTCTGGAAACACCATATATTTT

v_call: TRBV29-1
d_call: -
clone_size: -
j_call: TRBJ2-2
cdr3_aa: CSVVRGAGELFF
cdr3_nt: TGCAGCGTTGTTAGGGGTGCCGGGGAGCTGTTTTTT

v_call: TRBV2
d_call: TRBD2
clone_size: once
j_call: TRBJ2-5
cdr3_aa: CASTWSPSGQETQYF
cdr3_nt: TGTGCCAGCACATGGAGTCCTAGCGGTCAAGAGACCCAGTACTTC

v_call: TRBV30
d_call: -
clone_size: once
j_call: TRBJ2-3
cdr3_aa: CACHQAESSTDTQYF
cdr3_nt: TGTGCCTGCCACCAAGCCGAATCTAGCACAGATACGCAGTATTTT

v_call: TRBV5-6
d_call: -
clone_size: -
j_call: TRBJ1-2
cdr3_aa: CASSLVGPSEYGYTF
cdr3_nt: TGTGCCAGCAGCTTGGTCGGCCCTTCGGAATATGGCTACACCTTC

v_call: TRBV2
d_call: -
clone_size: few
j_call: TRBJ1-5
cdr3_aa: CASSIEGDQPQHF
cdr3_nt: TGTGCCAGCAGTATCGAGGGAGATCAGCCCCAGCATTTT

v_call: TRBV6-5
d_call: -
clone_size: -
j_call: TRBJ1-2
cdr3_aa: CASSYRANYGYTF
cdr3_nt: TGTGCCAGCAGTTACAGGGCTAACTATGGCTACACCTTC

v_call: TRBV5-1
d_call: -
clone_size: -
j_call: TRBJ2-7
cdr3_aa: CASSEGDSIPYEQYF
cdr3_nt: TGCGCCAGCAGCGAGGGAGATAGCATTCCCTACGAGCAGTACTTC

v_call: TRBV18
d_call: -
clone_size: -
j_call: TRBJ1-1
cdr3_aa: CASSPDRPNTEAFF
cdr3_nt: TGTGCCAGCTCACCAGACAGGCCGAACACTGAAGCTTTCTTT

v_call: TRBV19
d_call: TRBD2
clone_size: few
j_call: TRBJ2-5
cdr3_aa: CASSTGRGVQETQYF
cdr3_nt: TGTGCCAGTAGTACGGGACGGGGGGTCCAAGAGACCCAGTACTTC

v_call: TRBV30
d_call: -
clone_size: -
j_call: TRBJ2-3
cdr3_aa: CAWSVGSGGDTQYF
cdr3_nt: TGTGCCTGGAGTGTGGGGAGTGGGGGAGATACGCAGTATTTT

v_call: TRBV19
d_call: -
clone_size: once
j_call: TRBJ2-1
cdr3_aa: CASSTKQGDEQFF
cdr3_nt: TGTGCCAGTAGTACAAAACAGGGAGATGAGCAGTTCTTC

v_call: TRBV5-5
d_call: -
clone_size: -
j_call: TRBJ1-4
cdr3_aa: CASSLGTVNEKLFF
cdr3_nt: TGTGCCAGCAGCCTCGGGACGGTTAATGAAAAACTGTTTTTT

v_call: TRBV2
d_call: -
clone_size: -
j_call: TRBJ1-1
cdr3_aa: CASSGDGTEAFF
cdr3_nt: TGTGCCAGCAGTGGTGACGGCACTGAAGCTTTCTTT

v_call: TRBV5-4
d_call: -
clone_size: -
j_call: TRBJ2-3
cdr3_aa: CASSPRGRFTDTQYF
cdr3_nt: TGTGCCAGCAGCCCTAGGGGACGGTTCACAGATACGCAGTATTTT

v_call: TRBV10-3
d_call: TRBD2
clone_size: -
j_call: TRBJ2-1
cdr3_aa: CAIKRDWAGGNNEQFF
cdr3_nt: TGTGCCATCAAGAGGGACTGGGCGGGAGGGAACAATGAGCAGTTCTTC

v_call: TRBV14
d_call: -
clone_size: -
j_call: TRBJ2-1
cdr3_aa: CASSPLREQFF
cdr3_nt: TGTGCCAGCAGCCCGCTTAGGGAGCAGTTCTTC

v_call: TRBV28
d_call: TRBD2
clone_size: -
j_call: TRBJ2-7
cdr3_aa: CATRGSGTSSYEQYF
cdr3_nt: TGTGCCACCCGAGGGAGCGGGACTAGTAGTTACGAGCAGTACTTC

v_call: TRBV9
d_call: -
clone_size: -
j_call: TRBJ2-6
cdr3_aa: CASTPGRASSGANVLTF
cdr3_nt: TGTGCCAGCACACCGGGACGGGCGAGCTCTGGGGCCAACGTCCTGACTTTC

v_call: TRBV6-1
d_call: TRBD2
clone_size: few
j_call: TRBJ2-3
cdr3_aa: CASGGNSGNTQYF
cdr3_nt: TGTGCCAGCGGTGGGAATAGCGGGAATACGCAGTATTTT

v_call: TRBV7-9
d_call: -
clone_size: -
j_call: TRBJ2-5
cdr3_aa: CASSLAGPQYF
cdr3_nt: TGTGCCAGCAGCTTAGCGGGCCCTCAGTACTTC

v_call: TRBV2
d_call: TRBD1
clone_size: -
j_call: TRBJ2-7
cdr3_aa: CASRTTGVIYEQYF
cdr3_nt: TGTGCCAGCAGGACCACAGGGGTTATCTACGAGCAGTACTTC

v_call: TRBV30
d_call: -
clone_size: -
j_call: TRBJ2-5
cdr3_aa: CAWSQTGETQYF
cdr3_nt: TGTGCCTGGAGTCAGACGGGGGAGACCCAGTACTTC

v_call: TRBV2
d_call: TRBD1
clone_size: -
j_call: TRBJ1-5
cdr3_aa: CASSGTGVNQPQHF
cdr3_nt: TGTGCCAGCAGTGGAACAGGGGTTAATCAGCCCCAGCATTTT

v_call: TRBV10-3
d_call: TRBD1
clone_size: -
j_call: TRBJ2-7
cdr3_aa: CAATGGQGRSYEQYF
cdr3_nt: TGTGCCGCCACCGGTGGACAGGGGCGCTCCTACGAGCAGTACTTC

v_call: TRBV5-1
d_call: TRBD2
clone_size: -
j_call: TRBJ2-1
cdr3_aa: CASSPNPGLAGDEQFF
cdr3_nt: TGCGCCAGCAGCCCAAACCCAGGACTAGCGGGAGATGAGCAGTTCTTC

v_call: TRBV19
d_call: TRBD1
clone_size: -
j_call: TRBJ1-6
cdr3_aa: CASSRGQNSPLHF
cdr3_nt: TGTGCCAGTAGTAGGGGACAGAATTCACCCCTCCACTTT

v_call: TRBV25-1
d_call: -
clone_size: few
j_call: TRBJ1-6
cdr3_aa: CASSEQGRSPLHF
cdr3_nt: TGTGCCAGCAGTGAACAGGGGCGGTCACCCCTCCACTTT

v_call: TRBV5-5
d_call: -
clone_size: few
j_call: TRBJ1-1
cdr3_aa: CASSLGGETEAFF
cdr3_nt: TGTGCCAGCAGCTTGGGGGGTGAAACTGAAGCTTTCTTT

v_call: TRBV6-4
d_call: -
clone_size: -
j_call: TRBJ2-7
cdr3_aa: CASPRGGSSYEQYF
cdr3_nt: TGTGCCAGCCCGAGGGGCGGTAGCTCCTACGAGCAGTACTTC

v_call: TRBV18
d_call: TRBD1
clone_size: -
j_call: TRBJ1-4
cdr3_aa: CASSPGTGNEKLFF
cdr3_nt: TGTGCCAGCTCACCTGGGACAGGCAATGAAAAACTGTTTTTT

v_call: TRBV7-2
d_call: -
clone_size: once
j_call: TRBJ2-7
cdr3_aa: CASSLGRLYYEQYF
cdr3_nt: TGTGCCAGCAGCTTAGGACGGTTATACTACGAGCAGTACTTC

v_call: TRBV18
d_call: -
clone_size: -
j_call: TRBJ1-2
cdr3_aa: CASSPPSTGGGYTF
cdr3_nt: TGTGCCAGCTCACCACCGTCGACAGGAGGTGGCTACACCTTC

v_call: TRBV7-2
d_call: TRBD2
clone_size: -
j_call: TRBJ2-7
cdr3_aa: CASRLAGDYEQYF
cdr3_nt: TGTGCCAGCAGACTAGCGGGAGACTACGAGCAGTACTTC

v_call: TRBV18
d_call: -
clone_size: -
j_call: TRBJ1-4
cdr3_aa: CASSPGALGEKLFF
cdr3_nt: TGTGCCAGCTCACCGGGGGCGCTGGGTGAAAAACTGTTTTTT

v_call: TRBV7-9
d_call: -
clone_size: few
j_call: TRBJ2-1
cdr3_aa: CASSMSSAGVYNEQFF
cdr3_nt: TGTGCCAGCAGCATGTCTTCTGCAGGGGTGTACAATGAGCAGTTCTTC

v_call: TRBV5-1
d_call: TRBD1
clone_size: few
j_call: TRBJ2-7
cdr3_aa: CASSLLDRAVYEQYF
cdr3_nt: TGCGCCAGCAGCCTACTGGACAGGGCCGTCTACGAGCAGTACTTC

v_call: TRBV7-2
d_call: -
clone_size: -
j_call: TRBJ1-5
cdr3_aa: CASSPGAGQPQHF
cdr3_nt: TGTGCCAGCAGCCCCGGGGCGGGCCAGCCCCAGCATTTT

v_call: TRBV9
d_call: -
clone_size: -
j_call: TRBJ2-1
cdr3_aa: CASSVASESPNEQFF
cdr3_nt: TGTGCCAGCAGCGTAGCTAGTGAGTCACCCAATGAGCAGTTCTTC

v_call: TRBV4-1
d_call: TRBD1
clone_size: many
j_call: TRBJ1-4
cdr3_aa: CASRPTGTGSEKLFF
cdr3_nt: TGCGCCAGCAGGCCCACCGGGACAGGGAGTGAAAAACTGTTTTTT

v_call: TRBV7-2
d_call: -
clone_size: few
j_call: TRBJ1-6
cdr3_aa: CASRTVGAGNSPLHF
cdr3_nt: TGTGCCAGCAGGACCGTTGGGGCGGGGAATTCACCCCTCCACTTT

v_call: TRBV5-1
d_call: -
clone_size: -
j_call: TRBJ1-6
cdr3_aa: CASRSTGGNSPLHF
cdr3_nt: TGCGCCAGCAGGTCCACGGGAGGGAATTCACCCCTCCACTTT

v_call: TRBV28
d_call: -
clone_size: -
j_call: TRBJ1-4
cdr3_aa: CASSLVEGPQGGKLFF
cdr3_nt: TGTGCCAGCAGTTTGGTAGAGGGGCCTCAAGGAGGAAAACTGTTTTTT

v_call: TRBV10-1
d_call: TRBD2
clone_size: -
j_call: TRBJ2-3
cdr3_aa: CASSGASGKQYF
cdr3_nt: TGCGCCAGCAGTGGAGCTAGCGGGAAGCAGTATTTT

v_call: TRBV7-2
d_call: -
clone_size: -
j_call: TRBJ2-3
cdr3_aa: CASSLGASTRTDTQYF
cdr3_nt: TGTGCCAGCAGCTTAGGGGCTAGCACCCGCACAGATACGCAGTATTTT

v_call: TRBV18
d_call: TRBD1
clone_size: -
j_call: TRBJ2-2
cdr3_aa: CASSPAIAQGSSGELFF
cdr3_nt: TGTGCCAGCTCACCAGCTATTGCACAGGGGTCCTCCGGGGAGCTGTTTTTT

v_call: TRBV6-6
d_call: -
clone_size: -
j_call: TRBJ1-3
cdr3_aa: CASSYGQSGNTIYF
cdr3_nt: TGTGCCAGCAGTTACGGGCAATCCGGAAACACCATATATTTT

v_call: TRBV4-2
d_call: -
clone_size: -
j_call: TRBJ2-7
cdr3_aa: CASSPPSTAPYEQYF
cdr3_nt: TGTGCCAGCAGCCCACCTAGCACGGCTCCCTACGAGCAGTACTTC

v_call: TRBV6-1
d_call: TRBD2
clone_size: many
j_call: TRBJ2-5
cdr3_aa: CASSSTSAKRETQYF
cdr3_nt: TGTGCCAGCAGTTCGACTAGCGCTAAACGTGAGACCCAGTACTTC

v_call: TRBV15
d_call: TRBD2
clone_size: -
j_call: TRBJ2-1
cdr3_aa: CATSRIAGRGDEQFF
cdr3_nt: TGTGCCACCAGCAGGATAGCGGGGCGAGGGGATGAGCAGTTCTTC